The rows below give T cell receptor beta chains drawn from one sample of a study of CD8 T cells in Susac syndrome. One entry per CDR3 protein results from TCRdb running MiXCR on the immunoSEQ multiplex PCR reads. In the table there are around 71,000 distinct CDR3 sequences, roughly 95% of which are singletons. The specimen sequenced was CD4+ T cells from PBMCs. Receptor source: a human donor with multiple sclerosis. CDR3s include the opening cysteine and the closing phenylalanine or tryptophan. The D gene is left open where the match is weak.

V gene: TRBV12-3/TRBV12-4; D gene: .; J gene: TRBJ2-6; CDR3 DNA: TGTGCCAGCAGTTTACGAGGGGCTGGCTCTGGGGCCAACGTCCTGACTTTC; CDR3 protein: CASSLRGAGSGANVLTF
V gene: TRBV6-5; D gene: .; J gene: TRBJ1-6; CDR3 DNA: TGTGCCAGCAGGGGGACCGTAAAAAATTCACCCCTCCACTTT; CDR3 protein: CASRGTVKNSPLHF
V gene: TRBV12-3/TRBV12-4; D gene: .; J gene: TRBJ2-5; CDR3 DNA: TGTGCCAGCAGTTGGCGACAACCGGGGACCCAGTACTTC; CDR3 protein: CASSWRQPGTQYF
V gene: TRBV4-1; D gene: TRBD2; J gene: TRBJ2-5; CDR3 DNA: TGCGCCAGCAGCCAACCGGACAGCCTCGCGGGGGGTAAAGAGACCCAGTACTTC; CDR3 protein: CASSQPDSLAGGKETQYF
V gene: TRBV29-1; D gene: TRBD2; J gene: TRBJ2-5; CDR3 DNA: TGCAGCGTGTCTAGCGGGGGGGAAGAGACCCAGTACTTC; CDR3 protein: CSVSSGGEETQYF
V gene: TRBV30; D gene: .; J gene: TRBJ1-5; CDR3 DNA: TGTGCCTGGAGTGCACAGGGTTTGAGCAATCAGCCCCAGCATTTT; CDR3 protein: CAWSAQGLSNQPQHF
V gene: TRBV5-8; D gene: .; J gene: TRBJ2-5; CDR3 DNA: TGTGCCAGCAGCTTGAAGGGACCTCGAGGGACCCAGTACTTC; CDR3 protein: CASSLKGPRGTQYF
V gene: TRBV7-2; D gene: .; J gene: TRBJ1-1; CDR3 DNA: TGTGCCAGCAACCCACAGAGGAACACTGAAGCTTTCTTT; CDR3 protein: CASNPQRNTEAFF
V gene: TRBV29-1; D gene: .; J gene: TRBJ2-1; CDR3 DNA: TGCAGCGCCGGGACTCTCCCCTCCCTCTACAATGAGCAGTTCTTC; CDR3 protein: CSAGTLPSLYNEQFF
V gene: TRBV24-1; D gene: TRBD1; J gene: TRBJ2-6; CDR3 DNA: TGTGCCACCAGTGATTCACGACAGGGTCCTAATTCTGGGGCCAACGTCCTGACTTTC; CDR3 protein: CATSDSRQGPNSGANVLTF
V gene: TRBV19; D gene: TRBD2; J gene: TRBJ2-1; CDR3 DNA: TGTGCCAGTAGTACTCCCCGCGGGGGGGGAGATGAGCAGTTCTTC; CDR3 protein: CASSTPRGGGDEQFF
V gene: TRBV4-3; D gene: .; J gene: TRBJ2-3; CDR3 DNA: TGCGCCAGCAGCCAAGATGAAGGGGGCACAGATACGCAGTATTTT; CDR3 protein: CASSQDEGGTDTQYF